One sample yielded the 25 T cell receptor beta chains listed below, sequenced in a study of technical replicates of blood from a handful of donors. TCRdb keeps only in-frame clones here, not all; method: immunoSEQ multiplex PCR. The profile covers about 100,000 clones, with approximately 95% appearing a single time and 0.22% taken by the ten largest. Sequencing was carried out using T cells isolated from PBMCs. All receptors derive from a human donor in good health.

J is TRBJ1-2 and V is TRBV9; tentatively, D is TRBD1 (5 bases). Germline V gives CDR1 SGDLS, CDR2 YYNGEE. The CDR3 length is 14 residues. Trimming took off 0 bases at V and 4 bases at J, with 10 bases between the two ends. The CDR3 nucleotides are TGTGCCAGCAGCGTAGATAGGGGAAGCTATGGCTACACCTTC. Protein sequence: CASSVDRGSYGYTF.

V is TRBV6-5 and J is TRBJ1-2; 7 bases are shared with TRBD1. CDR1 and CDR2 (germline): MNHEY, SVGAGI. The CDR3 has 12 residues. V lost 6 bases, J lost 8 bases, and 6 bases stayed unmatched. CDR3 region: CASSTTGMGYTF. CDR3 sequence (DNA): TGTGCCAGCAGCACGACAGGGATGGGCTACACCTTC.

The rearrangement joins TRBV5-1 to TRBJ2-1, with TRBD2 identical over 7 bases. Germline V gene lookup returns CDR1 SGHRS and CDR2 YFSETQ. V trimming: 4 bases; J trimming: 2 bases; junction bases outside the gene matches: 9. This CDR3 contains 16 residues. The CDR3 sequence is CASSPGEGLPYNEQFF. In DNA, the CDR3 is TGCGCCAGCAGCCCGGGGGAGGGGCTGCCCTACAATGAGCAGTTCTTC. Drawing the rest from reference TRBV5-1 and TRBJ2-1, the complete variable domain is KAGVTQTPRYLIKTRGQQVTLSCSPISGHRSVSWYQQTPGQGLQFLFEYFSETQRNKGNFPGRFSGRQFSNSRSEMNVSTLELGDSALYLCASSPGEGLPYNEQFFGPGTRLTVL.

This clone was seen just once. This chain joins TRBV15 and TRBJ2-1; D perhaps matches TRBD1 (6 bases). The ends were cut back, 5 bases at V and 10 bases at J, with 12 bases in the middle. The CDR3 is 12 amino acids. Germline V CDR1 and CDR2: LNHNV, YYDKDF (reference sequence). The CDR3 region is CATSWGQWEQFF. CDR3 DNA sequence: TGTGCCACCAGCTGGGGGCAGTGGGAGCAGTTCTTC.

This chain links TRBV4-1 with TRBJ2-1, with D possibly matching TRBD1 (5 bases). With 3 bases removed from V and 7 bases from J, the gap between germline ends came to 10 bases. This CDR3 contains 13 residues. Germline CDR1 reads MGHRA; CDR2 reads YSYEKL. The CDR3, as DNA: TGCGCCAGCAGCCATTCAGGGATTAATGAGCAGTTCTTC. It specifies CASSHSGINEQFF.

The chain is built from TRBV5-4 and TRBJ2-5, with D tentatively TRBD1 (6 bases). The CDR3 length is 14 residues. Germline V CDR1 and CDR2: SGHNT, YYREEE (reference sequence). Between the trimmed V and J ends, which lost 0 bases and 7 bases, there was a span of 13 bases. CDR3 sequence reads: CASSLVGQIMTQYF. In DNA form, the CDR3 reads TGTGCCAGCAGCTTGGTAGGACAGATCATGACCCAGTACTTC. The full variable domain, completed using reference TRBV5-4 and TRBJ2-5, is ETGVTQSPTHLIKTRGQQVTLRCSSQSGHNTVSWYQQALGQGPQFIFQYYREEENGRGNFPPRFSGLQFPNYSSELNVNALELDDSALYLCASSLVGQIMTQYFGPGTRLLVL.

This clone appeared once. The CDR3 sequence: CASSFPAPSDRATSYNEQFF. The CDR3 coding sequence is TGTGCCAGCAGCTTCCCGGCCCCTAGCGACCGGGCTACCTCCTACAATGAGCAGTTCTTC. The V and J genes are TRBV7-6 and TRBJ2-1, with a tentative D call TRBD2 (6 bases). Germline V CDR1 and CDR2: SGHVS, FNYEAQ. This CDR3 region has 20 residues. V dropped 3 bases and J dropped 0 bases, with 24 bases sitting between them.

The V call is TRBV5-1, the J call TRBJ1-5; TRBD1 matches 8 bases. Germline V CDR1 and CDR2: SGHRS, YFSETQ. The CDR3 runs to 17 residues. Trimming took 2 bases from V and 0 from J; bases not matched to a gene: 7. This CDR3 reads CASSLTGGAYSNQPQHF. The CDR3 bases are TGCGCCAGCAGCTTAACAGGGGGAGCCTATAGCAATCAGCCCCAGCATTTT.

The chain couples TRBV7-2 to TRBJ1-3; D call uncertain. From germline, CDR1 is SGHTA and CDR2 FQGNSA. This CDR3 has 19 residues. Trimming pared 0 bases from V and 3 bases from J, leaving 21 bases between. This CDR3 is CASSLAPLSPGAYGNTIYF. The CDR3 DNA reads TGTGCCAGCAGCTTAGCGCCTTTGTCACCCGGAGCCTATGGAAACACCATATATTTT.

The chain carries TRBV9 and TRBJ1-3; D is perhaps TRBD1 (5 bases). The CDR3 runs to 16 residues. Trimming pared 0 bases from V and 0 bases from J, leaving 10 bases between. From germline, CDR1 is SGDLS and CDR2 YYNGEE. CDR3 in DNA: TGTGCCAGCAGCGTAGAGACAGCTCTCTCTGGAAACACCATATATTTT. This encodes CASSVETALSGNTIYF.

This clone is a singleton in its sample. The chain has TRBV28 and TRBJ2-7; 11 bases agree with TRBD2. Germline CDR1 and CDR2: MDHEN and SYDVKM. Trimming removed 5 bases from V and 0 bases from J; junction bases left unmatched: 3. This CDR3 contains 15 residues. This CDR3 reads CASSAGTSGSYEQYF. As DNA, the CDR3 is TGTGCCAGCAGTGCCGGGACTAGCGGCTCCTACGAGCAGTACTTC.

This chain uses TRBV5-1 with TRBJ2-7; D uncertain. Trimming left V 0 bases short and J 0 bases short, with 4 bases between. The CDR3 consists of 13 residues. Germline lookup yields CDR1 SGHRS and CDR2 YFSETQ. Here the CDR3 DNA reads TGCGCCAGCAGCTTGGCGCGCTCCTACGAGCAGTACTTC. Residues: CASSLARSYEQYF.

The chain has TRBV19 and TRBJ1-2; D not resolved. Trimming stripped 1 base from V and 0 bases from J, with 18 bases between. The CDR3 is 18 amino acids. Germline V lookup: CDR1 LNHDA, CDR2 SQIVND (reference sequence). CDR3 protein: CASSIALFTEDANYGYTF. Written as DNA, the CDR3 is TGTGCCAGTAGTATAGCCCTTTTTACTGAGGATGCTAACTATGGCTACACCTTC.

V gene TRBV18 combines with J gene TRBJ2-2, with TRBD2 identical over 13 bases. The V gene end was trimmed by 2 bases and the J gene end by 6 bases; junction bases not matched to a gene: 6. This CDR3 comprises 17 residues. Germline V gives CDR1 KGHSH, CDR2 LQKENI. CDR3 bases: TGTGCCAGCTCACCAGGACTAGCGGGAGAAAGGGCCGGGGAGCTGTTTTTT. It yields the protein CASSPGLAGERAGELFF.

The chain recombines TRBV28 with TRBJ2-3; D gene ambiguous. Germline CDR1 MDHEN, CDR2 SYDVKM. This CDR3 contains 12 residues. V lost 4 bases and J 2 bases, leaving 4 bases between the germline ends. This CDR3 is CASSSFTDTQYF. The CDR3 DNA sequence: TGTGCCAGCAGTTCCTTCACAGATACGCAGTATTTT. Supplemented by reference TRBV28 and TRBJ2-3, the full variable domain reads DVKVTQSSRYLVKRTGEKVFLECVQDMDHENMFWYRQDPGLGLRLIYFSYDVKMKEKGDIPEGYSVSREKKERFSLILESASTNQTSMYLCASSSFTDTQYFGPGTRLTVL.

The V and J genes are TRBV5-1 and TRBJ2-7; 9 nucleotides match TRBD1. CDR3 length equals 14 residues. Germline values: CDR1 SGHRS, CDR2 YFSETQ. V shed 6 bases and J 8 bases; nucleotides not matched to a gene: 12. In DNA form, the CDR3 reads TGCGCCAGCACCCAAGGGGGACAGGGTGAGAAGCAGTACTTC. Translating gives CASTQGGQGEKQYF.

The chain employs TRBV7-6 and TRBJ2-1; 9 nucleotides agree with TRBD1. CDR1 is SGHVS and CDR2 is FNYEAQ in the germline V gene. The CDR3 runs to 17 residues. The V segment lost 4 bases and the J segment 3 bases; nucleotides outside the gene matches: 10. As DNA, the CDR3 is TGTGCCAGCAGCTCCCGACAGGGGGGAGAGTTCTACAATGAGCAGTTCTTC. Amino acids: CASSSRQGGEFYNEQFF.

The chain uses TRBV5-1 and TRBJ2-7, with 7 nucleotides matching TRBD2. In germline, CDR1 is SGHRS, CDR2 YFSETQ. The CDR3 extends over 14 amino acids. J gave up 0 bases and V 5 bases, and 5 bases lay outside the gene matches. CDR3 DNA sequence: TGCGCCAGCAGAGTAGGGGAGGGCTCCTACGAGCAGTACTTC. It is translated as CASRVGEGSYEQYF.

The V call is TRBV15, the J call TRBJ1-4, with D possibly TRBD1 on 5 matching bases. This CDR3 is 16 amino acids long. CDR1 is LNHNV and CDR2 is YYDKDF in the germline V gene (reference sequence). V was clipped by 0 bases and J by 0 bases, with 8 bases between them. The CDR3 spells CATSRDGGATNEKLFF. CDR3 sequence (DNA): TGTGCCACCAGCAGAGATGGGGGGGCAACTAATGAAAAACTGTTTTTT. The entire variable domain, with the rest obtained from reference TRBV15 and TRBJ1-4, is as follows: DAMVIQNPRYQVTQFGKPVTLSCSQTLNHNVMYWYQQKSSQAPKLLFHYYDKDFNNEADTPDNFQSRRPNTSFCFLDIRSPGLGDTAMYLCATSRDGGATNEKLFFGSGTQLSVL.

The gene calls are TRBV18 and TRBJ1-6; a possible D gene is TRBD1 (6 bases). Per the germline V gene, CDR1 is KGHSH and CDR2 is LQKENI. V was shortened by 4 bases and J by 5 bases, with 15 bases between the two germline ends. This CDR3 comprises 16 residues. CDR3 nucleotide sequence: TGTGCCAGCTCACTAATAGACAGGAAAGATAATTCACCCCTCCACTTT. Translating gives CASSLIDRKDNSPLHF. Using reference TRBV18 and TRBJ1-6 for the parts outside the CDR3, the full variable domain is NAGVMQNPRHLVRRRGQEARLRCSPMKGHSHVYWYRQLPEEGLKFMVYLQKENIIDESGMPKERFSAEFPKEGPSILRIQQVVRGDSAAYFCASSLIDRKDNSPLHFGNGTRLTVT.

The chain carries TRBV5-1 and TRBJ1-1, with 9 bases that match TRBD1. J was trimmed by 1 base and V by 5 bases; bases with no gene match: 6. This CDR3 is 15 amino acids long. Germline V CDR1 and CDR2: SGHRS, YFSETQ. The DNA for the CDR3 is TGCGCCAGCAGAAATGGGGACAGGGCGAACACTGAAGCTTTCTTT. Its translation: CASRNGDRANTEAFF.

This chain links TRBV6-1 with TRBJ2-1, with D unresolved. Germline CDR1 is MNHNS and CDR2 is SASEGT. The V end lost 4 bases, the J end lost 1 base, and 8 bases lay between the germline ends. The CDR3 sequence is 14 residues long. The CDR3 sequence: CASSAAGSYNEQFF. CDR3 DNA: TGTGCCAGCAGTGCCGCAGGTTCCTACAATGAGCAGTTCTTC.

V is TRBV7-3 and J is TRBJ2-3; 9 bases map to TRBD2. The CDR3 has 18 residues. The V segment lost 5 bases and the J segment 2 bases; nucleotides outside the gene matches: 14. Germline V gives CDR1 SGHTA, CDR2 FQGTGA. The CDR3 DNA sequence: TGTGCCAGCAGCCTATGGTCGCAAAGCGGGGGGATCACAGATACGCAGTATTTT. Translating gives CASSLWSQSGGITDTQYF.

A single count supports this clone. This chain's CDR3 is CASSLATGNEQFF. The DNA for the CDR3 is TGCGCCAGCAGCTTGGCAACGGGCAATGAGCAGTTCTTC. The chain couples TRBV5-1 to TRBJ2-1; D is uncertain. Germline-derived CDR1 and CDR2 are SGHRS and YFSETQ. The CDR3 sequence is 13 residues long. Trimming pared 0 bases from V and 6 bases from J, leaving 7 bases between.

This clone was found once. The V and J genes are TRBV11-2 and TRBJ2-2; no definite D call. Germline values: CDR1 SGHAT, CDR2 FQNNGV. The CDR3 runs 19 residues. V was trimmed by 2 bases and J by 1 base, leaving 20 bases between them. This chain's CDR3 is CASSLRGVRPPLNTGELFF. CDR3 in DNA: TGTGCCAGCAGCTTAAGAGGTGTAAGACCCCCACTGAACACCGGGGAGCTGTTTTTT.